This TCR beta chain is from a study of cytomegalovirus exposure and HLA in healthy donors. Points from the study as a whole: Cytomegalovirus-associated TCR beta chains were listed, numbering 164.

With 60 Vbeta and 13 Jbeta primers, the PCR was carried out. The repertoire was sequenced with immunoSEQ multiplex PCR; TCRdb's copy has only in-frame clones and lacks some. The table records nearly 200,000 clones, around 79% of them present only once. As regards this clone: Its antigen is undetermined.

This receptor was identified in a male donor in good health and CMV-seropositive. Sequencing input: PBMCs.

DNA for the CDR3: TGCGCCAGCAGCCAAAAACCGGTAGCGGGAGACCTTGGCCGATTCCAAGAGACCCAGTACTTC. Translated: CASSQKPVAGDLGRFQETQYF. The chain uses TRBV4-1 and TRBJ2-5, with TRBD2 matching 9 bases. Germline V CDR1 and CDR2: MGHRA, YSYEKL. This CDR3 spans 21 amino acids. J gave up 1 base and V 2 bases, and 20 bases lay outside the gene matches.